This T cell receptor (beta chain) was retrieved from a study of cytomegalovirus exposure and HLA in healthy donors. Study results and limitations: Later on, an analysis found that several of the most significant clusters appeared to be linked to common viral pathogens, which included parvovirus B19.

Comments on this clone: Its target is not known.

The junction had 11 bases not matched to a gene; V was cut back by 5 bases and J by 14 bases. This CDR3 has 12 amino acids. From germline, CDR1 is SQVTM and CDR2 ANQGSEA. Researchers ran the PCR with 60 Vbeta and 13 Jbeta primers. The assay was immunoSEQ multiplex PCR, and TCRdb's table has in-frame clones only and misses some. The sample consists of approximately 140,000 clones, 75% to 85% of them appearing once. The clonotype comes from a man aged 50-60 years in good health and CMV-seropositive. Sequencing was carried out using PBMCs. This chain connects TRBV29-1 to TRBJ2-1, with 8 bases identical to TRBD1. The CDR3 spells CSVTTSATGEFF. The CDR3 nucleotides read TGCAGCGTTACCACCTCCGCGACAGGGGAGTTCTTC.